This T cell receptor beta chain was sequenced in a study of cytomegalovirus exposure and HLA in healthy donors. Study-level points and caveats: In an earlier analysis, productive rearrangement rates for most beta V segments clustered near 87% or 30%. The only immune exposure information that was available was CMV serostatus. With further analysis later on, most CMV-associated TCR beta chains appeared HLA-restricted.

The CDR3 runs to 14 residues. V was shortened by 5 bases and J by 5 bases, with 15 bases between the two germline ends. The germline gives CDR1 LNHNV, CDR2 YYDKDF (reference sequence). The PCR employed 60 Vbeta primers together with 13 Jbeta primers. The authors' processing: Unique TCR beta chains numbered around 80 million in a later analysis, with approximately 10 million shared. Clones were sequenced by immunoSEQ multiplex PCR, and TCRdb holds only the in-frame ones, with some missing. From that table come the V and J calls and clone size; the DNA was used to work out D and trimming. The table lists about 140,000 clones, 77% of them singletons, with 1.5% to 2% in the top ten. Concerning this clone itself: Its antigen is not identified.

The receptor was isolated from a female donor in good health and CMV-seronegative. Sequenced material: PBMCs. The chain links TRBV15 to TRBJ1-2; D may be TRBD1 (6 bases). The CDR3 sequence: CATSQDRSLYGYTF. CDR3 nucleotides: TGTGCCACCAGCCAGGACAGATCTCTTTATGGCTACACCTTC. Supplemented by reference TRBV15 and TRBJ1-2, the full variable domain reads DAMVIQNPRYQVTQFGKPVTLSCSQTLNHNVMYWYQQKSSQAPKLLFHYYDKDFNNEADTPDNFQSRRPNTSFCFLDIRSPGLGDTAMYLCATSQDRSLYGYTFGSGTRLTVV.